These 10 T cell receptor beta chains were all obtained from the same sample, sequenced in a study of cytomegalovirus exposure and HLA in healthy donors. 13 Jbeta primers and 60 Vbeta primers were used for the PCR. Generated by immunoSEQ multiplex PCR, the TCRdb table keeps only in-frame clones and is missing some. The sample has over 130,000 clones, 55% to 75% seen once; the top ten hold about 7.1%. The specimen was PBMCs. The receptor source for this set is an older woman in good health and CMV-seropositive.

The sample holds one count of this clone. The chain has TRBV9 and TRBJ2-1, with 11 nucleotides matching TRBD2. V lost 3 bases to trimming and J lost 7 bases; unmatched junction nucleotides: 3. CDR1 and CDR2 from the germline V gene are SGDLS and YYNGEE. This CDR3 contains 14 residues. CDR3 amino acids: CASSAPSGRNEQFF. The CDR3 region has the DNA TGTGCCAGCAGCGCCCCTAGCGGGAGGAATGAGCAGTTCTTC.

V and J are TRBV5-8 and TRBJ2-5; 9 positions agree with TRBD2. The DNA end is more similar to TRBJ2-7, so the J call may be wrong. CDR1 is SGHTS and CDR2 is YDEGEE in the germline V gene. The CDR3 extends over 12 amino acids. In DNA form, the CDR3 reads TGTGCCAGCAGCTGGACTAGCGACGAGCAGTACTTC. Translating gives CASSWTSDEQYF.

V usage is TRBV29-1 and J usage is TRBJ2-1; 11 nucleotides align to TRBD2. V lost 8 bases to trimming and J lost 4 bases; unmatched junction nucleotides: 7. Germline assignment: CDR1 SQVTM and CDR2 ANQGSEA. The CDR3 covers 14 residues. CDR3 sequence: CSLSGTSGYNEQFF. In DNA, the CDR3 is TGCAGCTTATCCGGGACTAGCGGTTACAATGAGCAGTTCTTC.

The J gene is TRBJ2-5, the V gene TRBV9, with 7 bases identical to TRBD2. The length of the CDR3 is 13 residues. Germline values: CDR1 SGDLS, CDR2 YYNGEE. V was pared by 0 bases and J by 5 bases, with 1 base of the junction left unmatched. The DNA for the CDR3 is TGTGCCAGCAGCGTAGGCGGGAGCGAGACCCAGTACTTC. Translated: CASSVGGSETQYF.

The CDR3 here is CASSLGQGDTEAFF. CDR3 bases: TGTGCCAGCAGTTTGGGACAGGGGGACACTGAAGCTTTCTTT. The chain carries TRBV28 and TRBJ1-1; TRBD1 matches 11 bases. CDR1 is MDHEN, CDR2 SYDVKM, per germline. V shed 3 bases and J 3 bases; nucleotides not matched to a gene: 0. The CDR3 extends over 14 amino acids.

This rearrangement joins TRBV29-1 to TRBJ2-1, with TRBD1 matching 7 bases. The length of the CDR3 is 11 residues. J gave up 7 bases and V 7 bases, and 4 bases lay outside the gene matches. Per the germline V gene, CDR1 is SQVTM and CDR2 is ANQGSEA. The CDR3 DNA follows: TGCAGCGGTGGACAGGTAAATGAGCAGTTCTTC. Translation gives CSGGQVNEQFF.

This clone was counted a few times. CDR3 loop: CASSLTRDTEAFF. The CDR3 DNA follows: TGTGCCAGCAGCCTGACTCGGGACACTGAAGCTTTCTTT. This chain connects TRBV5-6 to TRBJ1-1; D unresolved. The V and J ends lost 4 bases and 3 bases respectively, with 10 bases between them. The germline CDR1 and CDR2 sequences are SGHDT and YYEEEE. The CDR3 has 13 residues.

This clone was picked up a small number of times. CDR3 amino acids: CASSIDQGANTGELFF. CDR3 DNA: TGTGCCAGTAGTATAGATCAGGGGGCGAACACCGGGGAGCTGTTTTTT. This rearrangement joins TRBV19 to TRBJ2-2; 7 nucleotides line up with TRBD1. CDR1 and CDR2 from the germline V gene are LNHDA and SQIVND (reference sequence). This CDR3 has 16 residues. Unmatched junction bases numbered 1, after V lost 0 bases and J lost 0 bases.

V usage is TRBV7-2 and J usage is TRBJ2-1, with 9 bases aligning to TRBD2. Germline trimming cut 5 bases from V and 6 bases from J; bases unmatched to any gene: 8. Germline CDR1 SGHTA, CDR2 FQGNSA. The CDR3 loop spans 15 amino acids. CDR3: CASSPSLAGFNEQFF. DNA for the CDR3: TGTGCCAGCAGCCCGTCACTAGCGGGTTTCAATGAGCAGTTCTTC.

The rearrangement joins TRBV5-1 to TRBJ1-2, with 10 positions matching TRBD1. V lost 4 bases, J lost 7 bases, and 7 bases stayed unmatched. Germline-derived CDR1 and CDR2 are SGHRS and YFSETQ. The CDR3 contains 14 residues. The CDR3 region is CASSELGTGAGYTF. As DNA, the CDR3 is TGCGCCAGCAGCGAACTAGGGACAGGGGCTGGCTACACCTTC.